The 32 T cell receptor beta chains in this list originate from one sample, sequenced in a study of CD4+ T cells in melanoma. Using immunoSEQ multiplex PCR, the repertoire was profiled, and TCRdb retains in-frame clones only, with some absent. The repertoire has 50,000 to 60,000 clones, over 60% of them found once; the top ten carry about 5.1%. The source material was tumor tissue. The receptors originated from a human donor with melanoma.

The chain carries TRBV7-2 and TRBJ1-4; 10 bases are shared with TRBD1. The CDR3 consists of 16 residues. The ends lost 4 bases at V and 7 bases at J; junction bases unmatched: 9. Germline-derived CDR1 and CDR2 are SGHTA and FQGNSA. For the CDR3, the DNA is TGTGCCAGCAGCTCATTCGACAGGGGGCTAGGTGAAAAACTGTTTTTT. Amino acid sequence: CASSSFDRGLGEKLFF. The full variable domain, its missing parts supplied by reference TRBV7-2 and TRBJ1-4, is GAGVSQSPSNKVTEKGKDVELRCDPISGHTALYWYRQSLGQGLEFLIYFQGNSAPDKSGLPSDRFSAERTGGSVSTLTIQRTQQEDSAVYLCASSSFDRGLGEKLFFGSGTQLSVL.

This chain connects TRBV7-3 to TRBJ2-5; D is possibly TRBD1 (6 bases). Trimming pared 5 bases from V and 2 bases from J, leaving 12 bases between. The V gene's germline CDR1 is SGHTA and CDR2 FQGTGA. The CDR3 has 14 residues. CDR3 loop: CASSPSGQQETQYF. In DNA, the CDR3 is TGTGCCAGCAGCCCCTCCGGACAGCAAGAGACCCAGTACTTC.

The chain is built from TRBV5-5 and TRBJ2-6; a weak D match, TRBD2 (5 bases). CDR3 length: 15 residues. V lost 0 bases to trimming and J lost 4 bases, with 8 bases between them. The V gene's germline CDR1 is SGHKS and CDR2 YYEKEE (reference sequence). The CDR3 spells CASSLGGIGANVLTF. The CDR3 coding sequence is TGTGCCAGCAGCTTGGGAGGGATCGGGGCCAACGTCCTGACTTTC.

The rearrangement joins TRBV7-8 to TRBJ1-1; TRBD1 is a possible D gene (6 bases). The germline gives CDR1 SGHVS, CDR2 FQNEAQ. The CDR3 runs 14 residues. Between the trimmed V and J ends, which lost 2 bases and 2 bases, there was a span of 9 bases. The CDR3 is CASSLNRANTEAFF. The DNA of the CDR3 is TGTGCCAGCAGCTTAAACAGGGCCAACACTGAAGCTTTCTTT.

This clone was observed a single time. The genes are TRBV9 and TRBJ2-7; 7 nucleotides match TRBD2. The V and J ends lost 4 bases and 0 bases, in that order; junction bases with no gene match: 7. CDR3 length: 15 residues. Germline V lookup: CDR1 SGDLS, CDR2 YYNGEE. CDR3 nucleotides: TGTGCCAGCAGCTTAGGGCTAGCGGACTCCTACGAGCAGTACTTC. This encodes CASSLGLADSYEQYF.

This clone has a handful of counts. The V call is TRBV5-5, the J call TRBJ1-1; no clear D. Germline V gives CDR1 SGHKS, CDR2 YYEKEE (reference sequence). Trimming removed 4 bases from V and 6 bases from J, with 10 bases in between. The CDR3 spans 12 residues. The CDR3 spells CASSPQLSEAFF. CDR3 bases: TGTGCCAGCAGCCCGCAGTTATCTGAAGCTTTCTTT. Complete variable domain (other parts from reference TRBV5-5 and TRBJ1-1): DAGVTQSPTHLIKTRGQQVTLRCSPISGHKSVSWYQQVLGQGPQFIFQYYEKEERGRGNFPDRFSARQFPNYSSELNVNALLLGDSALYLCASSPQLSEAFFGQGTRLTVV.

DNA of the CDR3: TGTGCCTGGGCGACAGGGGGCACTGAAGCTTTCTTT. Translated: CAWATGGTEAFF. The V gene is TRBV30, the J gene TRBJ1-1; 9 bases are a match to TRBD1. The V gene's germline CDR1 is GTSNPN and CDR2 SVGIG (reference sequence). The CDR3 totals 12 residues. Losses at the gene ends were 5 bases for V and 4 bases for J; bases not matched to a gene: 2.

At least ten counts were recorded for this clone. V and J are TRBV5-6 and TRBJ2-7; 9 positions match TRBD1. Trimming removed 4 bases from V and 3 bases from J; junction bases left unmatched: 8. The CDR3 has 15 residues. Germline V lookup: CDR1 SGHDT, CDR2 YYEEEE. This CDR3 is CASSVGQGSFYEQYF. CDR3 DNA sequence: TGTGCCAGCAGCGTGGGACAGGGCTCTTTCTACGAGCAGTACTTC.

There are a few counts of this clone. This chain uses TRBV30 with TRBJ1-1; no definite D call. V gave up 0 bases and J gave up 2 bases, with 10 bases separating them. The CDR3 runs 14 residues. Germline values: CDR1 GTSNPN, CDR2 SVGIG (reference sequence). CDR3 protein: CAWSVLVGNTEAFF. The CDR3 bases are TGTGCCTGGAGTGTACTTGTGGGAAACACTGAAGCTTTCTTT.

The chain uses TRBV7-3 and TRBJ2-2; tentatively, D is TRBD1 (5 bases). The germline V gene has CDR1 SGHTA and CDR2 FQGTGA. The V end lost 6 bases, the J end lost 5 bases, and 13 bases lay between the germline ends. This CDR3 has 14 residues. CDR3 sequence reads: CASRRDQGTGELFF. CDR3 DNA: TGTGCCAGCAGGCGAGATCAGGGAACCGGGGAGCTGTTTTTT. The complete variable domain, with remaining parts taken from reference TRBV7-3 and TRBJ2-2, reads GAGVSQTPSNKVTEKGKYVELRCDPISGHTALYWYRQSLGQGPEFLIYFQGTGAADDSGLPNDRFFAVRPEGSVSTLKIQRTERGDSAVYLCASRRDQGTGELFFGEGSRLTVL.

Concerning this clone: Compared with germline, one end of the junction differs, possibly owing to a read error. This chain connects TRBV20-1 to TRBJ1-2; D is undetermined. The CDR3 is 11 amino acids. The germline gives CDR1 DFQATT, CDR2 SNEGSKA (reference sequence). CDR3 nucleotides: TGCAGTGCTAGAGAAGGCAATGGCTACGCCTTC. It encodes CSAREGNGYAF.

This chain uses TRBV2 with TRBJ2-7; TRBD1 matches at 11 bases. This CDR3 has 15 amino acids. Germline-derived CDR1 and CDR2 are SNHLY and FYNNEI. Germline trimming cut 6 bases from V and 3 bases from J; bases unmatched to any gene: 7. CDR3 residues: CASSTGTGGFYEQYF. CDR3 bases: TGTGCCAGCAGCACCGGGACAGGGGGTTTCTACGAGCAGTACTTC. The whole variable domain, filled in from reference TRBV2 and TRBJ2-7, reads EPEVTQTPSHQVTQMGQEVILRCVPISNHLYFYWYRQILGQKVEFLVSFYNNEISEKSEIFDDQFSVERPDGSNFTLKIRSTKLEDSAMYFCASSTGTGGFYEQYFGPGTRLTVT.

This clone was seen just once. The rearrangement links TRBV19 to TRBJ2-1, with D perhaps matching TRBD2 (5 bases). This CDR3 has 15 amino acids. The V end lost 5 bases, the J end lost 2 bases, and 13 bases lay between the germline ends. Germline V lookup: CDR1 LNHDA, CDR2 SQIVND (reference sequence). CDR3 loop: CASSAGIPAYNEQFF. In DNA form, the CDR3 reads TGTGCCAGTAGTGCGGGCATTCCAGCCTACAATGAGCAGTTCTTC.

The J gene is TRBJ2-3, the V gene TRBV5-8; maybe TRBD2 (5 bases). CDR3 size: 15 residues. The germline gives CDR1 SGHTS, CDR2 YDEGEE. The V end lost 1 base, the J end lost 4 bases, and 13 bases lay between the germline ends. The CDR3 spells CASSLLGSGPDTQYF. CDR3 sequence (DNA): TGTGCCAGCAGCTTGTTGGGGAGCGGCCCAGATACGCAGTATTTT. The full variable domain, in which reference TRBV5-8 and TRBJ2-3 provide the parts outside the CDR3, is EAGVTQSPTHLIKTRGQQATLRCSPISGHTSVYWYQQALGLGLQFLLWYDEGEERNRGNFPPRFSGRQFPNYSSELNVNALELEDSALYLCASSLLGSGPDTQYFGPGTRLTVL.

The chain links TRBV6-1 to TRBJ1-4; 9 bases match TRBD1. Germline assignment: CDR1 MNHNS and CDR2 SASEGT. Germline trimming cut 6 bases from V and 7 bases from J; bases unmatched to any gene: 6. This CDR3 has 14 amino acids. The CDR3 region is CASRTGGRGEKLFF. CDR3 coding DNA: TGTGCCAGCAGGACAGGGGGGAGAGGTGAAAAACTGTTTTTT.

The chain recombines TRBV5-1 with TRBJ2-1; 10 bases are shared with TRBD1. Losses at the gene ends were 4 bases for V and 1 base for J; bases not matched to a gene: 5. The CDR3 extends over 16 amino acids. CDR1 SGHRS and CDR2 YFSETQ come from the germline V gene. CDR3: CASSPGQGLSYNEQFF. In DNA form, the CDR3 reads TGCGCCAGCAGCCCGGGACAGGGGTTGTCCTACAATGAGCAGTTCTTC.

The chain has TRBV5-1 and TRBJ2-5; possible D gene TRBD1, 5 bases. V dropped 1 base and J dropped 5 bases, with 15 bases sitting between them. The germline gives CDR1 SGHRS, CDR2 YFSETQ. The CDR3 is made up of 15 amino acids. The CDR3 sequence: CASSLTGQGVETQYF. In DNA, the CDR3 is TGCGCCAGCAGCTTGACAGGACAAGGCGTGGAGACCCAGTACTTC. Together with reference TRBV5-1 and TRBJ2-5, the CDR3 gives the full variable domain: KAGVTQTPRYLIKTRGQQVTLSCSPISGHRSVSWYQQTPGQGLQFLFEYFSETQRNKGNFPGRFSGRQFSNSRSEMNVSTLELGDSALYLCASSLTGQGVETQYFGPGTRLLVL.

The chain joins TRBV14 to TRBJ1-1; D may be TRBD1 (5 bases). Germline CDR1 is SGHDN and CDR2 is FVKESK. V lost 4 bases and J 2 bases, leaving 8 bases between the germline ends. CDR3 length: 13 amino acids. This CDR3 is CASSLGQNTEAFF. The CDR3 DNA reads TGTGCCAGCAGCCTAGGACAAAACACTGAAGCTTTCTTT.

J is TRBJ2-2 and V is TRBV4-2, with 11 bases fitting TRBD2. The CDR3 consists of 16 residues. The ends lost 4 bases at V and 2 bases at J; junction bases unmatched: 3. The germline gives CDR1 LGHNA, CDR2 YNFKEQ. The CDR3 bases are TGTGCCAGCAGCCGGAGACTAGCGGGAAACACCGGGGAGCTGTTTTTT. This gives the protein CASSRRLAGNTGELFF.

The chain is built from TRBV29-1 and TRBJ2-7; D unresolved. CDR3 length: 11 residues. Germline loops: CDR1 SQVTM, CDR2 ANQGSEA. Trimming removed 3 bases at V and 3 bases at J, with 6 bases between. CDR3 amino acids: CSVDRGYEQYF. The CDR3 DNA reads TGCAGCGTTGATCGCGGCTACGAGCAGTACTTC.

This clone was observed many times. The chain is built from TRBV9 and TRBJ2-3; tentative D call: TRBD1 (7 bases). Germline assignment: CDR1 SGDLS and CDR2 YYNGEE. The germline V and J ends were trimmed by 3 bases and 2 bases, with 22 bases remaining between them. This CDR3 is built from 18 residues. As DNA, the CDR3 is TGTGCCAGCAGCGAACCATCCGGACAGGACTACAACACAGATACGCAGTATTTT. Translated: CASSEPSGQDYNTDTQYF.

Concerning this clone itself: A much larger clone sits a single nucleotide away, making a read error possible. This same CDR3 is encoded by further DNA sequences in the sample. The chain recombines TRBV11-2 with TRBJ1-1, with no clear D. With 3 bases removed from V and 0 bases from J, the gap between germline ends came to 11 bases. This CDR3 comprises 15 residues. Germline V lookup: CDR1 SGHAT, CDR2 FQNNGV. The CDR3 loop reads CASSFAGAMNTEAFF. CDR3 nucleotides: TGTGCCAGCAGCTTTGCCGGAGCCATGAACACTGAAGCTTTCTTT.

The J gene is TRBJ1-1, the V gene TRBV4-1; TRBD1 matches at 7 bases. J was trimmed by 1 base and V by 6 bases; bases with no gene match: 17. CDR1 and CDR2 from the germline V gene are MGHRA and YSYEKL. This CDR3 is 18 amino acids long. In nucleotides, the CDR3 is TGCGCCAGCAGGCCGCGAAGGGGACAGACTGGGGAGAACACTGAAGCTTTCTTT. Translating gives CASRPRRGQTGENTEAFF.

This clone was picked up a small number of times. The V gene is TRBV9, the J gene TRBJ1-1; D not certain. From germline, CDR1 is SGDLS and CDR2 YYNGEE. The CDR3 covers 15 residues. Deletions cut 3 bases from V and 1 base from J, with 13 bases between. CDR3 sequence reads: CASSESSSSNTEAFF. The CDR3 DNA follows: TGTGCCAGCAGCGAGTCCTCTTCCTCGAACACTGAAGCTTTCTTT.

The chain links TRBV10-2 to TRBJ2-2; 10 bases agree with TRBD1. CDR1 and CDR2 (germline): WSHSY, SAAADI. V was clipped by 8 bases and J by 3 bases; unmatched bases: 6. The CDR3 length is 15 residues. The CDR3 DNA is TGCGCCAGCGTCCGGGACAGGGGCGACACCGGGGAGCTGTTTTTT. This encodes CASVRDRGDTGELFF.

This chain uses TRBV7-3 with TRBJ2-3, with 8 bases aligning to TRBD1. Germline CDR1 SGHTA, CDR2 FQGTGA. The CDR3 is made up of 15 amino acids. With 6 bases clipped from V and 1 base from J, the junction kept 6 bases outside the gene matches. CDR3 in amino acids: CASSYDRGGTDTQYF. The CDR3 DNA sequence: TGTGCCAGCAGTTATGACAGGGGAGGCACAGATACGCAGTATTTT.

This clone was recorded only once. The rearrangement joins TRBV5-1 to TRBJ2-6; possible D gene TRBD1, 5 bases. CDR3 length: 16 amino acids. V was clipped by 2 bases and J by 0 bases, with 9 bases between them. Germline V gives CDR1 SGHRS, CDR2 YFSETQ. CDR3 protein: CASSLTGRSGANVLTF. In DNA, the CDR3 is TGCGCCAGCAGCTTAACAGGTCGCTCTGGGGCCAACGTCCTGACTTTC.

V is TRBV10-3 and J is TRBJ1-1; TRBD1 might be the D (5 bases). Germline assignment: CDR1 ENHRY and CDR2 SYGVKD. V was cut by 5 bases and J by 0 bases, with 13 bases left in between. CDR3 length: 15 residues. Written as DNA, the CDR3 is TGTGCCATCAGTCAATACCAGGGCCTGAACACTGAAGCTTTCTTT. Its protein is CAISQYQGLNTEAFF.

The V and J genes are TRBV4-1 and TRBJ1-4; D gene ambiguous. CDR1 is MGHRA and CDR2 is YSYEKL in the germline V gene. The CDR3 loop spans 14 amino acids. The V end lost 4 bases, the J end lost 3 bases, and 9 bases lay between the germline ends. CDR3 coding DNA: TGCGCCAGCAGCCCGCGGGCAGCTAATGAAAAACTGTTTTTT. It specifies CASSPRAANEKLFF.

The V and J genes are TRBV7-9 and TRBJ1-4, with 9 bases aligning to TRBD1. Germline V gene data show CDR1 as SEHNR and CDR2 as FQNEAQ (reference sequence). This CDR3 contains 14 residues. The V gene end was trimmed by 4 bases and the J gene end by 7 bases; junction bases not matched to a gene: 4. DNA for the CDR3: TGTGCCAGCAGCTACTCACAGGGGGCTGAAAAACTGTTTTTT. As protein: CASSYSQGAEKLFF. The entire variable domain, with the rest obtained from reference TRBV7-9 and TRBJ1-4, is as follows: DTGVSQNPRHKITKRGQNVTFRCDPISEHNRLYWYRQTLGQGPEFLTYFQNEAQLEKSRLLSDRFSAERPKGSFSTLEIQRTEQGDSAMYLCASSYSQGAEKLFFGSGTQLSVL.

The rearrangement joins TRBV5-4 to TRBJ1-2, with unresolved D. Trimming took 4 bases from V and 4 from J, leaving 17 bases between them. This CDR3 contains 15 residues. Germline values: CDR1 SGHNT, CDR2 YYREEE (reference sequence). CDR3 sequence reads: CASSTPGEGSYGYTF. In DNA form, the CDR3 reads TGTGCCAGCAGCACCCCTGGGGAGGGTAGCTATGGCTACACCTTC. The entire variable domain, with the rest obtained from reference TRBV5-4 and TRBJ1-2, is as follows: ETGVTQSPTHLIKTRGQQVTLRCSSQSGHNTVSWYQQALGQGPQFIFQYYREEENGRGNFPPRFSGLQFPNYSSELNVNALELDDSALYLCASSTPGEGSYGYTFGSGTRLTVV.

This clone was counted once. The chain carries TRBV5-1 and TRBJ2-7; 10 nucleotides align to TRBD2. With V trimmed by 4 bases and J by 3 bases, 4 bases remained unmatched. Germline V lookup: CDR1 SGHRS, CDR2 YFSETQ. This CDR3 comprises 14 residues. CDR3 sequence reads: CASSPGTSVYEQYF. CDR3 coding DNA: TGCGCCAGCAGCCCGGGGACTAGCGTCTACGAGCAGTACTTC.